Described below is a single T cell receptor (beta chain) sequence and its context. The antigen is undetermined. Two lung cancer pathologists independently confirmed each histologic diagnosis. The entry originates in a study of immune evolution from preneoplasia to lung adenocarcinoma. The study, taken as a whole, reports: Top clone share appeared to fall from AAH through AIS, MIA, adenocarcinoma.

Profiled with immunoSEQ multiplex PCR; TCRdb holds only in-frame clones, not every one. The sample carries about 5,500 clones, roughly 80% recorded once. This clonotype was sampled from a person aged 65-85 years with lung adenocarcinoma. Material: FFPE adjacent normal lung tissue.

DNA of the CDR3: TGTGCCAGCAGCCAGGATCTAGCGGGAGTGACCACCGGGGAGCTGTTTTTT. It codes for CASSQDLAGVTTGELFF. The chain employs TRBV4-2 and TRBJ2-2, with TRBD2 identical over 10 bases. This CDR3 has 17 amino acids. The V and J ends lost 3 bases and 4 bases, in that order; junction bases with no gene match: 8. Per the germline V gene, CDR1 is LGHNA and CDR2 is YNFKEQ.